Shown below are 17 T cell receptor beta chains from a single sample sequenced in a study of identical twins. TCRdb ran MiXCR on the 5' RACE reads and lists one entry per CDR3 protein. This table holds roughly 1,500,000 distinct CDR3 sequences, roughly 35% found once. The sequenced sample was cord blood. The receptors were gathered from a newborn girl in good health.

Regarding this clonotype: A junction end diverges from the germline sequence, so it may reflect a read error. The V call is TRBV5-1, the J call TRBJ1-2; the D is unclear. CDR1 is SGHRS and CDR2 is YFSETQ in the germline V gene. This CDR3 has 15 residues. CDR3 region: CTSSLESPTFYGYTF. Written as DNA, the CDR3 is TGCACCAGCAGCTTGGAGTCACCGACCTTCTATGGCTACACCTTC.

The chain is built from TRBV6-5 and TRBJ2-1; 8 bases are a match to TRBD2. The CDR3 runs to 15 residues. CDR1 is MNHEY, CDR2 SVGAGI, per germline. Trimming at V came to 0 bases and at J to 13 bases, leaving 11 bases not matched to a gene. The CDR3 region is CASSYSGGVQETQFF. The CDR3 bases are TGTGCCAGCAGTTACTCCGGGGGGGTCCAAGAGACCCAGTTCTTC.

This clonotype was picked up a small number of times. The rearrangement joins TRBV12-3 or TRBV12-4 to TRBJ2-3; 11 bases agree with TRBD2. V was clipped by 5 bases and J by 5 bases; unmatched bases: 3. The CDR3 totals 14 residues. The DNA for the CDR3 is TGTGCCAGCAGTATTAGCGGGGGGGAAGATACGCAGTATTTT. It is translated as CASSISGGEDTQYF.

The CDR3, as DNA: TGTGCCAGCAGCTTAGTAGGGTACCCCTACGAGCAGTACTTC. It is translated as CASSLVGYPYEQYF. The J gene is TRBJ2-5, the V gene TRBV7-2; D is ambiguous. TRBJ2-7 matches the DNA end more closely, so the J call is doubtful. The CDR3 contains 14 residues. CDR1 and CDR2 (germline): SGHTA, FQGNSA.

The V and J genes are TRBV5-1 and TRBJ2-7; a possible D gene is TRBD2 (5 bases). The CDR3 contains 14 residues. Germline loops: CDR1 SGHRS, CDR2 YFSETQ. Between the trimmed V and J ends, which lost 6 bases and 7 bases, there was a span of 20 bases. In DNA, the CDR3 is TGCGCCAGCACCTCCCTAGCCGCGAACAATGAGCAGTACTTC. Translating it yields CASTSLAANNEQYF.

The CDR3 nucleotides are TGTGCCATCAGCGAATGGGACAAAGAGACCCAGTTCTTC. As protein: CAISEWDKETQFF. The rearrangement joins TRBV10-3 to TRBJ2-5, with D perhaps matching TRBD1 (6 bases). The J call is doubtful: the DNA matches TRBJ2-1 better. Germline CDR1 ENHRY, CDR2 SYGVKD. There are 13 residues in the CDR3.

This chain joins TRBV20-1 and TRBJ1-6, with D possibly being TRBD1 (5 bases). CDR3 size: 14 residues. Trimming removed 0 bases from V and 6 bases from J, with 9 bases in between. Per germline, CDR1 DFQATT and CDR2 SNEGSKA (reference sequence). The CDR3 DNA sequence: TGCAGTGCTAGAGATGGGGGAGGTAATTCACCCCTCCACTTT. It translates to CSARDGGGNSPLHF.

There are a few counts of this clonotype. The chain couples TRBV20-1 to TRBJ2-3, with a weak D call TRBD1 (6 bases). The CDR3 runs to 13 residues. V lost 6 bases to trimming and J lost 2 bases, with 12 bases between them. Looked up from germline, CDR1 is DFQATT and CDR2 is SNEGSKA (reference sequence). Here the CDR3 DNA reads TGCAGTGCCCCCTGGGACATCACAGATACGCAGTATTTT. Its protein product is CSAPWDITDTQYF.

This clonotype came up many times. The chain carries TRBV28 and TRBJ1-2; D unclear. This CDR3 is built from 12 residues. With 7 bases removed from V and 4 bases from J, the gap between germline ends came to 10 bases. CDR1 and CDR2 from the germline V gene are MDHEN and SYDVKM. CDR3 protein: CASTDQSYGYTF. In nucleotides, the CDR3 is TGTGCCAGCACCGACCAAAGCTATGGCTACACCTTC.

The chain employs TRBV3-1 and TRBJ2-1; possibly TRBD1 for D (6 bases). The V end lost 9 bases, the J end lost 5 bases, and 11 bases lay between the germline ends. The CDR3 covers 12 residues. Germline CDR1 is LGHDT and CDR2 is YNNKEL (reference sequence). The CDR3 loop is CARQGRHNEQFF. CDR3 in DNA: TGTGCCAGACAGGGCCGACACAATGAGCAGTTCTTC.

The chain couples TRBV5-1 to TRBJ2-3; D assignment may be TRBD1 or TRBD2 (5 bases each). CDR3 size: 14 residues. The V gene lost 5 bases and the J gene lost 5 bases, with 15 bases spanning the gap. CDR1 and CDR2 from the germline V gene are SGHRS and YFSETQ. For the CDR3, the DNA is TGCGCCAGCAGACCCGGGGACCGAGGAGATACGCAGTATTTT. Translation: CASRPGDRGDTQYF. The variable domain in full, completed from reference TRBV5-1 and TRBJ2-3, reads KAGVTQTPRYLIKTRGQQVTLSCSPISGHRSVSWYQQTPGQGLQFLFEYFSETQRNKGNFPGRFSGRQFSNSRSEMNVSTLELGDSALYLCASRPGDRGDTQYFGPGTRLTVL.

V usage is TRBV12-5 and J usage is TRBJ2-2; TRBD1 aligns across 7 bases. Germline-derived CDR1 and CDR2 are LGHNT and FRNRAP. There are 17 residues in the CDR3. The trim removed 0 bases at V and 1 base at J, leaving 5 bases unmatched. CDR3 protein: CASGLVLGTVNTGELFF. As DNA, the CDR3 is TGTGCTAGTGGTTTGGTACTGGGGACAGTGAACACCGGGGAGCTGTTTTTT.

This clonotype was detected only a few times. The chain links TRBV4-2 to TRBJ1-4; no definite D call. The germline V gene encodes CDR1 LGHNA and CDR2 YNFKEQ. The CDR3 has 15 amino acids. V was pared by 4 bases and J by 5 bases, with 14 bases between. The CDR3 region is CASSRRRTVNEKLFF. In DNA, the CDR3 is TGTGCCAGCAGCCGACGAAGAACAGTCAATGAAAAACTGTTTTTT.

The chain couples TRBV28 to TRBJ2-7, with TRBD2 matching 8 bases. The CDR3 extends over 15 amino acids. Germline CDR1 and CDR2: MDHEN and SYDVKM. V trimming: 6 bases; J trimming: 0 bases; junction bases outside the gene matches: 7. DNA of the CDR3: TGTGCCAGCAGCCCGGCTAGCGGGCCCTCCTACGAGCAGTACTTC. This codes for CASSPASGPSYEQYF.

The chain carries TRBV7-2 and TRBJ1-4; possible D gene TRBD1, 6 bases. Trimming shortened V by 4 bases and J by 1 base, and 10 bases separated the two germline ends. The CDR3 is 15 residues long. Germline CDR1 and CDR2: SGHTA and FQGNSA. The CDR3 spells CASSSTGRTNEKLFF. CDR3 nucleotide sequence: TGTGCCAGCAGCTCTACAGGGCGAACTAATGAAAAACTGTTTTTT.

As regards this clonotype: A read error may be the cause here, since a much bigger clone is one base away. The rearrangement uses TRBV12-3 or TRBV12-4 and TRBJ1-2, with D unclear. The V gene lost 1 base and the J gene lost 4 bases, with 4 bases spanning the gap. This CDR3 is 12 amino acids long. CDR3 bases: TGTGCCAGCAGTTTAGTGACCTATGGCTACACCTTC. Amino acid sequence: CASSLVTYGYTF.

The chain links TRBV6-2 or TRBV6-3 to TRBJ2-4; tentative D call: TRBD1 (5 bases). V dropped 2 bases and J dropped 8 bases, with 7 bases sitting between them. Germline V CDR1 and CDR2: MNHEY, SVGEGT. The CDR3 runs to 12 residues. CDR3: CASSYRGHIQYF. The CDR3 bases are TGTGCCAGCAGTTACAGGGGTCACATTCAGTACTTC.